Following are 14 T cell receptor beta chains from one sample sequenced in a study of blood T cells in healthy people across ages. A second roughly 6 to 12 cycle PCR used barcoded and J-beta primers. TCRdb reprocessed the 5' RACE reads with MiXCR, giving one entry per CDR3 protein. The sample yields about 290,000 distinct CDR3 sequences, around 29% seen once. The material sequenced was blood. These receptors originate from a woman in her 70s in good health.

In this sample, this clonotype turned up many times. V and J are TRBV10-2 and TRBJ2-5, with D perhaps assigned TRBD1 or TRBD2 (5 bases each). Matching the DNA end better, TRBJ2-7 makes the J call doubtful. CDR3 length: 12 residues. Germline V CDR1 and CDR2: WSHSY, SAAADI. The CDR3 DNA reads as TGCGCCAGCAGTGAATGGGGGTACGAGCAGTACTTC. Translation gives CASSEWGYEQYF.

This clonotype came up once. The chain uses TRBV3-1 and TRBJ2-5; D is perhaps TRBD2 (6 bases). This CDR3 region has 15 residues. The germline gives CDR1 LGHDT, CDR2 YNNKEL (reference sequence). The ends were cut back, 1 base at V and 6 bases at J, with 15 bases in the middle. CDR3 region: CASSQVAVRQQTQYF. CDR3 sequence (DNA): TGTGCCAGCAGCCAAGTAGCGGTCAGACAACAGACCCAGTACTTC.

This chain joins TRBV18 and TRBJ2-3, with D perhaps assigned TRBD1 or TRBD2 (5 bases each). V was clipped by 3 bases and J by 3 bases, with 13 bases between them. CDR1 and CDR2 from the germline V gene are KGHSH and LQKENI. The CDR3 is 15 amino acids. This CDR3 reads CASSPFNGGTDTQYF. The CDR3 DNA is TGTGCCAGCTCACCCTTTAATGGGGGAACAGATACGCAGTATTTT.

As regards this clonotype: The junction and the germline gene differ at one end; a read error may be behind it. The rearrangement uses TRBV11-2 and TRBJ2-3; D gene unclear. The CDR3 totals 14 residues. Germline CDR1 and CDR2: SGHAT and FQNNGV. CDR3 coding DNA: TGTACCAGCAGCTTAGCAGACTCCACAGATACGCAGTATTTT. It yields the protein CTSSLADSTDTQYF.

The chain uses TRBV28 and TRBJ1-3; D is unclear. The V end was cut by 6 bases, the J end by 0 bases, with 15 bases between. Germline assignment: CDR1 MDHEN and CDR2 SYDVKM. There are 16 residues in the CDR3. The CDR3 region is CASSGLSSISGNTIYF. Written as DNA, the CDR3 is TGTGCCAGCAGCGGGCTGAGTTCTATCTCTGGAAACACCATATATTTT.

As DNA, the CDR3 is TGTGCCAGCAGTTCCCCCGGAGACTTTTATGGCACAGATACGCAGTATTTT. It translates to CASSSPGDFYGTDTQYF. The chain has TRBV12-3 or TRBV12-4 and TRBJ2-3; no clear D. This CDR3 comprises 17 residues. V lost 4 bases, J lost 1 base, and 18 bases lay in between.

This clonotype showed up just a few times. The V call is TRBV11-3, the J call TRBJ2-5, with D unresolved. Germline V gives CDR1 SGHNT, CDR2 YENEEA. The CDR3 is 12 amino acids. V was clipped by 5 bases and J by 5 bases, with 9 bases between them. The DNA of the CDR3 is TGTGCCAGCAGCGACACTGGGGAGACCCAGTACTTC. This sequence encodes CASSDTGETQYF.

The table lists this clonotype with a count of one. The gene calls are TRBV10-3 and TRBJ1-1, with a weak D call TRBD1 (5 bases). Trimming removed 0 bases from V and 7 bases from J, with 9 bases in between. Germline values: CDR1 ENHRY, CDR2 SYGVKD. There are 13 residues in the CDR3. Here the CDR3 reads CAISESVGVEAFF. The CDR3 region has the DNA TGTGCCATCAGTGAGTCAGTGGGGGTTGAAGCTTTCTTT.

This clonotype showed up just a few times. V is TRBV20-1 and J is TRBJ2-1; D is unresolved. CDR1 is DFQATT, CDR2 SNEGSKA, per germline (reference sequence). The CDR3 contains 13 residues. V was shortened by 5 bases and J by 10 bases, with 18 bases between the two germline ends. CDR3 bases: TGCAGTGCTGCCCTCGTATCGGGCAGAGAGCAGTTCTTC. Translated: CSAALVSGREQFF.

This clonotype occurred many times. The genes are TRBV5-1 and TRBJ2-5, with D hard to call. There are 14 residues in the CDR3. V lost 4 bases to trimming and J lost 1 base, with 11 bases between them. Germline V gene sequence: CDR1 SGHRS, CDR2 YFSETQ. This CDR3 reads CASSSARTQETQYF. The CDR3 DNA reads as TGCGCCAGCAGCAGCGCCAGGACCCAAGAGACCCAGTACTTC.

This clonotype was seen ten or more times. V and J are TRBV4-1 and TRBJ2-2, with TRBD1 as a possible D gene (6 bases). Deletions cut 0 bases from V and 6 bases from J, with 11 bases between. Germline lookup yields CDR1 MGHRA and CDR2 YSYEKL. CDR3 length: 15 amino acids. The CDR3 sequence is CASSQEAGDAGELFF. The CDR3 DNA follows: TGCGCCAGCAGCCAAGAGGCAGGGGACGCCGGGGAGCTGTTTTTT.

This clonotype came up a few times. J is TRBJ2-1 and V is TRBV3-1; D is possibly TRBD2 (6 bases). Trimming removed 3 bases from V and 8 bases from J, with 14 bases in between. This CDR3 region has 14 residues. CDR1 and CDR2 from the germline V gene are LGHDT and YNNKEL (reference sequence). The CDR3 sequence: CASSHGGVWDEQFF. In DNA, the CDR3 is TGTGCCAGCAGCCACGGGGGAGTCTGGGATGAGCAGTTCTTC.

This clonotype has a handful of counts. The gene calls are TRBV7-3 and TRBJ2-5; D might be TRBD2 (6 bases). Trimming stripped 8 bases from V and 3 bases from J, with 19 bases between. The CDR3 is 15 amino acids. Germline V gene lookup returns CDR1 SGHTA and CDR2 FQGTGA. CDR3 region: CASSRSGSPKETQYF. For the CDR3, the DNA is TGTGCCAGCTCAAGGAGCGGGTCACCTAAAGAGACCCAGTACTTC.

The sample holds a few counts of this clonotype. The chain combines TRBV5-8 with TRBJ2-7; 9 bases agree with TRBD1. Germline-derived CDR1 and CDR2 are SGHTS and YDEGEE. The CDR3 runs 12 residues. CDR3: CAGTGMPGEQYF. In DNA, the CDR3 is TGTGCAGGGACAGGGATGCCCGGCGAGCAGTACTTC.